The 23 T cell receptor beta chains given below trace back to one sample, sequenced in a study of blood T cell repertoires in COVID-19 (dated by TCRdb to about 2020). Library construction relied on the immunoSEQ multiplex PCR assay. Drawn from immuneACCESS, this table holds only the in-frame rearrangements with V and J called that TCRdb kept. Clones are partly lost; checked studies trace under half to an unresolved V gene and leave the rest unexplained. A total of 210,000 or so clones appear in this sample, approximately 80% of them only once. The ten largest clones represent about 4.3% of the sample. Input material: PBMCs or T cells enriched from blood (not recorded which). The source is a man aged 30 to 45 with acute COVID-19.

The chain uses TRBV3-1 (or the pseudogene TRBV3-2) and TRBJ2-5; 7 bases are shared with TRBD1. In germline, CDR1 is LGHDT, CDR2 YNNKEL (reference sequence). Trimming cost V 3 bases and J 3 bases; bases outside gene matches: 10. There are 16 residues in the CDR3. The CDR3 is CASSQEYQGTEETQYF. CDR3 in DNA: TGTGCCAGCAGCCAGGAATACCAGGGGACAGAAGAGACCCAGTACTTC.

J is TRBJ2-1 and V is TRBV7-6; 11 positions agree with TRBD2. The germline CDR1 and CDR2 sequences are SGHVS and FNYEAQ. V shed 3 bases, J shed 4 bases, and the junction held 5 bases outside the gene matches. This CDR3 region has 16 residues. The CDR3 spells CASSFSGGGNYNEQFF. The CDR3 DNA follows: TGTGCCAGCAGCTTTAGCGGGGGGGGCAATTACAATGAGCAGTTCTTC.

This clone has more than one count but fewer than ten. CDR3 bases: TGCGCCAGCAGCTTGCGACAGGGTGATAATTCACCCCTCCACTTT. This gives the protein CASSLRQGDNSPLHF. This chain connects TRBV5-1 to TRBJ1-6, with 7 bases identical to TRBD1. From germline, CDR1 is SGHRS and CDR2 YFSETQ. This CDR3 region has 15 residues. V shed 1 base, J shed 5 bases, and the junction held 3 bases outside the gene matches.

V usage is TRBV6-5 and J usage is TRBJ1-1; tentatively, D is TRBD1 (5 bases). This CDR3 spans 13 amino acids. CDR1 and CDR2 (germline): MNHEY, SVGAGI. V lost 5 bases to trimming and J lost 7 bases, with 14 bases between them. CDR3 sequence: CASSLAREGEAFF. CDR3 nucleotides: TGTGCCAGCAGTCTTGCCAGGGAAGGTGAAGCTTTCTTT.

DNA for the CDR3: TGTGCCAGCTCACCAGACAGGATTTCCTACGAGCAGTACTTC. It is translated as CASSPDRISYEQYF. The chain is built from TRBV18 and TRBJ2-7, with D tentatively TRBD1 (6 bases). In germline, CDR1 is KGHSH, CDR2 LQKENI. The CDR3 is 14 residues long. V lost 2 bases and J 1 base, leaving 9 bases between the germline ends.

The CDR3 region has the DNA TGTGCCAGCAGCCTGACTAGCGGGGGGAAGTACGAGCAGTACTTC. It translates to CASSLTSGGKYEQYF. V is TRBV11-2 and J is TRBJ2-7; TRBD2 aligns across 13 bases. The CDR3 is 15 amino acids. The V gene's germline CDR1 is SGHAT and CDR2 FQNNGV. V dropped 5 bases and J dropped 4; count of bases not matched to a gene: 5.

V is TRBV30 and J is TRBJ2-5; no clear D. This CDR3 spans 13 amino acids. V was pared by 0 bases and J by 2 bases, with 7 bases between. CDR1 is GTSNPN, CDR2 SVGIG, per germline (reference sequence). As DNA, the CDR3 is TGTGCCTGGAGTGTAAGGCGGCAAGAGACCCAGTACTTC. Encoded protein: CAWSVRRQETQYF.

The rearrangement uses TRBV11-2 and TRBJ1-1; D perhaps matches TRBD1 (5 bases). V was trimmed by 1 base and J by 0 bases, leaving 15 bases between them. Germline values: CDR1 SGHAT, CDR2 FQNNGV. The CDR3 is 17 residues long. The CDR3 nucleotides are TGTGCCAGCAGCTTAGCCGCCAATAGGGGCGTGAACACTGAAGCTTTCTTT. Its translation: CASSLAANRGVNTEAFF.

The genes are TRBV30 and TRBJ1-6, with 9 bases matching TRBD1. The trim removed 5 bases at V and 7 bases at J, leaving 3 bases unmatched. CDR3 length equals 13 residues. Per the germline V gene, CDR1 is GTSNPN and CDR2 is SVGIG (reference sequence). CDR3 residues: CAWGGTGNSPLHF. CDR3 nucleotides: TGTGCCTGGGGCGGGACAGGGAATTCACCCCTCCACTTT.

V is TRBV28 and J is TRBJ2-3; 8 bases are shared with TRBD2. The V gene's germline CDR1 is MDHEN and CDR2 SYDVKM. This CDR3 has 15 residues. Germline trimming cut 2 bases from V and 8 bases from J; bases unmatched to any gene: 9. The chain's CDR3 is CASSLSKSGGVTQYF. Here the CDR3 DNA reads TGTGCCAGCAGTTTAAGTAAGAGCGGGGGAGTTACGCAGTATTTT.

This clone was observed a handful of times. CDR3 region: CASSNTGGVEAFF. The CDR3 nucleotides are TGTGCCAGCAGCAATACAGGGGGCGTTGAAGCTTTCTTT. The chain joins TRBV9 to TRBJ1-1; TRBD1 agrees at 9 bases. Germline lookup yields CDR1 SGDLS and CDR2 YYNGEE. Unmatched junction bases numbered 5, after V lost 4 bases and J lost 7 bases. There are 13 residues in the CDR3. The entire variable domain, with the rest obtained from reference TRBV9 and TRBJ1-1, is as follows: DSGVTQTPKHLITATGQRVTLRCSPRSGDLSVYWYQQSLDQGLQFLIQYYNGEERAKGNILERFSAQQFPDLHSELNLSSLELGDSALYFCASSNTGGVEAFFGQGTRLTVV.

CDR3 sequence: CASSYGFGGREETQYF. In nucleotides, the CDR3 is TGTGCCAGCAGTTACGGTTTCGGGGGGCGCGAAGAGACCCAGTACTTC. The rearrangement joins TRBV6-5 to TRBJ2-5; maybe TRBD2 (7 bases). This CDR3 spans 16 amino acids. Trimming stripped 2 bases from V and 3 bases from J, with 16 bases between. Germline lookup yields CDR1 MNHEY and CDR2 SVGAGI.

CDR3 DNA sequence: TGTGCCAGCTCACCACGGAGCCCTCAGGGTGGGACTGAAGCTTTCTTT. It encodes CASSPRSPQGGTEAFF. The gene calls are TRBV18 and TRBJ1-1; possible D gene TRBD1, 5 bases. Per the germline V gene, CDR1 is KGHSH and CDR2 is LQKENI. The CDR3 contains 16 residues. V lost 1 base, J lost 5 bases, and 17 bases lay in between.

This clone was counted at least ten times. The V call is TRBV6-1, the J call TRBJ1-5; TRBD1 might be the D (6 bases). CDR3 length equals 16 residues. The V end lost 3 bases, the J end lost 4 bases, and 16 bases lay between the germline ends. From germline, CDR1 is MNHNS and CDR2 SASEGT. Here the CDR3 DNA reads TGTGCCAGCAGTGAGGATCTAACAGGGAGAAATCAGCCCCAGCATTTT. This translates into CASSEDLTGRNQPQHF.

The sample holds a few counts of this clone. The V and J genes are TRBV30 and TRBJ1-1; D is perhaps TRBD1 (5 bases). CDR1 and CDR2 (germline): GTSNPN, SVGIG (reference sequence). V dropped 5 bases and J dropped 12 bases, with 13 bases sitting between them. This CDR3 contains 10 residues. The CDR3 coding sequence is TGTGCCTGGGGGGCCCGTCGTACTTTCTTT. Its translation: CAWGARRTFF.

The chain is built from TRBV7-3 and TRBJ2-1; TRBD2 is a possible D gene (5 bases). The CDR3 length is 14 residues. CDR1 and CDR2 (germline): SGHTA, FQGTGA. Trimming removed 6 bases at V and 9 bases at J, with 18 bases between. CDR3: CASRPTMGRPEQFF. In DNA form, the CDR3 reads TGTGCCAGCAGACCCACCATGGGGAGACCTGAGCAGTTCTTC.

The J gene is TRBJ1-2, the V gene TRBV5-1, with no clear D. Looked up from germline, CDR1 is SGHRS and CDR2 is YFSETQ. Trimming removed 8 bases from V and 4 bases from J, with 12 bases in between. The CDR3 is made up of 12 amino acids. The CDR3 spells CASSPEGYGYTF. Here the CDR3 DNA reads TGCGCCAGTTCCCCCGAGGGCTATGGCTACACCTTC. Drawing the rest from reference TRBV5-1 and TRBJ1-2, the complete variable domain is KAGVTQTPRYLIKTRGQQVTLSCSPISGHRSVSWYQQTPGQGLQFLFEYFSETQRNKGNFPGRFSGRQFSNSRSEMNVSTLELGDSALYLCASSPEGYGYTFGSGTRLTVV.

The genes are TRBV29-1 and TRBJ1-3; 8 bases fit TRBD1. The CDR3 has 13 amino acids. The germline CDR1 and CDR2 sequences are SQVTM and ANQGSEA. V shed 4 bases, J shed 3 bases, and the junction held 2 bases outside the gene matches. This CDR3 reads CSVGTGGGNTIYF. DNA for the CDR3: TGCAGCGTTGGAACAGGGGGTGGAAACACCATATATTTT.

The chain combines TRBV19 with TRBJ1-5; D not resolved. The V gene lost 7 bases and the J gene lost 4 bases, with 14 bases spanning the gap. The length of the CDR3 is 14 residues. CDR1 is LNHDA, CDR2 SQIVND, per germline (reference sequence). The CDR3, as DNA: TGTGCCAGTACTATCCGACCGGGAAATCAGCCCCAGCATTTT. It encodes CASTIRPGNQPQHF. Full variable domain (missing parts from reference TRBV19 and TRBJ1-5): DGGITQSPKYLFRKEGQNVTLSCEQNLNHDAMYWYRQDPGQGLRLIYYSQIVNDFQKGDIAEGYSVSREKKESFPLTVTSAQKNPTAFYLCASTIRPGNQPQHFGDGTRLSIL.

The chain recombines TRBV3-1 (or the pseudogene TRBV3-2) with TRBJ2-3; no clear D gene. The CDR3 is 15 residues long. Looked up from germline, CDR1 is LGHDT and CDR2 is YNNKEL (reference sequence). V lost 1 base and J 4 bases, leaving 12 bases between the germline ends. In nucleotides, the CDR3 is TGTGCCAGCAGCCAAGGAAATAGCCCCTCAGATACGCAGTATTTT. This sequence encodes CASSQGNSPSDTQYF.

This chain joins TRBV7-2 and TRBJ2-7, with D possibly being TRBD1 (6 bases). CDR3 length: 15 amino acids. The germline CDR1 and CDR2 sequences are SGHTA and FQGNSA. Trimming left V 5 bases short and J 1 base short, with 15 bases between. The CDR3 region is CASSPQGQGSYEQYF. The CDR3 region has the DNA TGTGCCAGCAGCCCCCAGGGCCAGGGGTCCTACGAGCAGTACTTC.

This chain connects TRBV3-1 (or the pseudogene TRBV3-2) to TRBJ1-1; tentatively, D is TRBD1 (6 bases). Trimming took off 1 base at V and 6 bases at J, with 6 bases between the two ends. Germline CDR1 reads LGHDT; CDR2 reads YNNKEL (reference sequence). The CDR3 runs to 12 residues. The CDR3 is CASSQGQAEAFF. DNA for the CDR3: TGTGCCAGCAGCCAAGGACAGGCTGAAGCTTTCTTT.

The chain couples TRBV7-7 to TRBJ2-7; TRBD1 matches 7 bases. CDR1 and CDR2 from the germline V gene are SSHAT and FNYEAQ (reference sequence). The length of the CDR3 is 13 residues. With V trimmed by 5 bases and J by 4 bases, 5 bases remained unmatched. CDR3 sequence reads: CASSHRQGYEQYF. As DNA, the CDR3 is TGTGCCAGCAGCCATAGACAGGGATACGAGCAGTACTTC. Full variable domain (rest looked up from reference TRBV7-7 and TRBJ2-7): GAGVSQSPRYKVTKRGQDVTLRCDPISSHATLYWYQQALGQGPEFLTYFNYEAQPDKSGLPSDRFSAERPEGSISTLTIQRTEQRDSAMYRCASSHRQGYEQYFGPGTRLTVT.